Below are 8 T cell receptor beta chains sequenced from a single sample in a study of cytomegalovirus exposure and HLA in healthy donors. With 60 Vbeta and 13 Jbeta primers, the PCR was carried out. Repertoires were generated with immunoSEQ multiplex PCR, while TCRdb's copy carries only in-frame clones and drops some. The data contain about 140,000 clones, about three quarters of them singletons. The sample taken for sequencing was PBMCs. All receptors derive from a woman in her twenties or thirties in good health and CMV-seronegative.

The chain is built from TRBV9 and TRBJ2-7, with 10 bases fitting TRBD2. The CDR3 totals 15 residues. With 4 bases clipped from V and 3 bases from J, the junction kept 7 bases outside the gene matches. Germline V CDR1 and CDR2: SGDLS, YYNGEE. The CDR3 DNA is TGTGCCAGCAGCCCTAAACTAGCGGGAATCTACGAGCAGTACTTC. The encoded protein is CASSPKLAGIYEQYF.

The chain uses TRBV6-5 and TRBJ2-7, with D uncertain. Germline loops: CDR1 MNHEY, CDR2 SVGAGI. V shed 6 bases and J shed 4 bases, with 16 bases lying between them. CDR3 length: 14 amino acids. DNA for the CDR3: TGTGCCAGCAGGGGCTGGGTCCCGCCGTACGAGCAGTACTTC. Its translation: CASRGWVPPYEQYF.

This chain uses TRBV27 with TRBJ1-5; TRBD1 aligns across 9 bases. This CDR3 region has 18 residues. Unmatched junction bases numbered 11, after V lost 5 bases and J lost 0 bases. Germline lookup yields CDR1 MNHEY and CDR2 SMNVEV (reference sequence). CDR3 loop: CASSPHRGQSYSNQPQHF. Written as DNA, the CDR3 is TGTGCCAGCAGTCCTCACAGGGGGCAAAGTTATAGCAATCAGCCCCAGCATTTT.

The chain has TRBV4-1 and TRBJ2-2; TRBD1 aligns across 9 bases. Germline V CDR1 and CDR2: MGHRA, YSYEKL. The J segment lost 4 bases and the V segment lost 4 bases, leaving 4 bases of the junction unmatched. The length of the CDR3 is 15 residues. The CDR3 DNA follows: TGCGCCAGCAGCCGCCGGGACAGGGTCACCGGGGAGCTGTTTTTT. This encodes CASSRRDRVTGELFF.

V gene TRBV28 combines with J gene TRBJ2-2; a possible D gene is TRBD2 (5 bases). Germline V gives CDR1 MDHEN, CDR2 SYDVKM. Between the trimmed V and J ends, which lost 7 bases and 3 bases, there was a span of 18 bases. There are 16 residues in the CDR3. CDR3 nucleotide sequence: TGTGCCAGCACCGGCGGGTCAACTAGGGACACCGGGGAGCTGTTTTTT. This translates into CASTGGSTRDTGELFF.

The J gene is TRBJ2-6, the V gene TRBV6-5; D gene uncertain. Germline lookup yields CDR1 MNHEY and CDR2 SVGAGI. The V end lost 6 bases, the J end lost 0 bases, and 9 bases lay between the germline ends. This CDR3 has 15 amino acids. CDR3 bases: TGTGCCAGCAGCCAACTGCTCTCTGGGGCCAACGTCCTGACTTTC. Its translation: CASSQLLSGANVLTF.

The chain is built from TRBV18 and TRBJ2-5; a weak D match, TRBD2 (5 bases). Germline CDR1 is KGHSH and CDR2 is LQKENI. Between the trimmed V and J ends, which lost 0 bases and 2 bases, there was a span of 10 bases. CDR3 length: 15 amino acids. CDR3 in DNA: TGTGCCAGCTCACCACCGGGAGTTTGGCAAGAGACCCAGTACTTC. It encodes CASSPPGVWQETQYF. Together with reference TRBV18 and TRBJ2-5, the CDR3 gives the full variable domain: NAGVMQNPRHLVRRRGQEARLRCSPMKGHSHVYWYRQLPEEGLKFMVYLQKENIIDESGMPKERFSAEFPKEGPSILRIQQVVRGDSAAYFCASSPPGVWQETQYFGPGTRLLVL.

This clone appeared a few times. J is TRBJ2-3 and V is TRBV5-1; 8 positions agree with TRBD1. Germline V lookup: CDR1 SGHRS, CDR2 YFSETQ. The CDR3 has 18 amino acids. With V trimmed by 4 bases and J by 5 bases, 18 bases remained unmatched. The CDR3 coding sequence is TGCGCCAGCAGCCCCGCCGGGACAGGTCCTTCGGTAGGAGATACGCAGTATTTT. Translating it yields CASSPAGTGPSVGDTQYF. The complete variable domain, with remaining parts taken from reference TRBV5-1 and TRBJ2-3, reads KAGVTQTPRYLIKTRGQQVTLSCSPISGHRSVSWYQQTPGQGLQFLFEYFSETQRNKGNFPGRFSGRQFSNSRSEMNVSTLELGDSALYLCASSPAGTGPSVGDTQYFGPGTRLTVL.